One sample yielded the 14 T cell receptor beta chains listed below, sequenced in a study of regulatory T cells in long-lasting Graves disease. The sample's time point: newly diagnosed GD, antithyroid drugs for less than 3 months. Construction of the TCR library relied on RNA isolated from PBMCs. Building of the TCR beta libraries involved iRepertoire HTBI primers and Arm-PCR of CDR3 regions. TCRdb used MiXCR to reprocess the multiplex PCR reads, holding one entry per CDR3 protein. The repertoire holds 500,000 or so distinct CDR3 sequences, with roughly 16% as singletons. The same specimen was also included in a second study, on T cells in Graves' hyperthyroidism and ophthalmopathy.

Sequences were derived from peripheral blood mononuclear cells (PBMCs), sampled at new diagnosis, from a patient treated with antithyroid drugs. Receptors originate from a man aged 35-49 years with Graves disease.

The table lists this clonotype with many counts. The gene calls are TRBV6-2 or TRBV6-3 and TRBJ2-3; D might be TRBD1 or TRBD2, each matching 5 bases. Germline loops: CDR1 MNHEY, CDR2 SVGEGT. V lost 5 bases, J lost 2 bases, and 23 bases lay in between. CDR3 length equals 18 residues. CDR3 nucleotide sequence: TGTGCCAGCAGTGAAGGCTGGGGGACCCCCAGGCACACAGATACGCAGTATTTT. Its translation is CASSEGWGTPRHTDTQYF.

This clonotype showed up many times. The DNA for the CDR3 is TGTGCCGTACGTGGGGGAGGGCCCCTCGGGGAGCTGTTTTTT. It encodes CAVRGGGPLGELFF. The chain uses TRBV7-8 and TRBJ2-2, with 7 bases fitting TRBD2. CDR1 is SGHVS and CDR2 is FQNEAQ in the germline V gene. The CDR3 has 14 residues. J gave up 7 bases and V 11 bases, and 13 bases lay outside the gene matches.

This sequence joins TRBV6-1 and TRBJ2-4; weak D call: TRBD2 (6 bases). The CDR3 runs to 11 residues. Germline CDR1 is MNHNS and CDR2 is SASEGT. Between the trimmed V and J ends, which lost 6 bases and 11 bases, there was a span of 11 bases. The CDR3 bases are TGTGCCAGCAGGCGGGGCATTCTTCAGTACTTC. This codes for CASRRGILQYF.

Ten or more counts support this clonotype. V is TRBV5-1 and J is TRBJ2-7; 9 bases line up with TRBD1. V dropped 4 bases and J dropped 6; count of bases not matched to a gene: 5. The CDR3 totals 13 residues. CDR1 and CDR2 from the germline V gene are SGHRS and YFSETQ. The DNA of the CDR3 is TGCGCCAGCAGCATTACAGGGGGCCGCGAGCAGTACTTC. It translates to CASSITGGREQYF.

This clonotype has ten or more counts. This chain connects TRBV11-3 to TRBJ2-6; possible D gene TRBD1, 6 bases. The germline gives CDR1 SGHNT, CDR2 YENEEA. V was trimmed by 1 base and J by 4 bases, leaving 8 bases between them. The CDR3 runs to 15 residues. The CDR3 reads CASSLGDIGANVLTF. DNA for the CDR3: TGTGCCAGCAGCTTAGGGGACATAGGGGCCAACGTCCTGACTTTC.

Comments on this clonotype: Because the CDR3 is missing its conserved closing phenylalanine or tryptophan, this is likely a read error. V and J are TRBV7-8 and TRBJ2-1; no clear D. The CDR3 is 13 amino acids. V lost 3 bases, J lost 0 bases, and 3 bases lay in between. CDR1 and CDR2 from the germline V gene are SGHVS and FQNEAQ. The CDR3 DNA follows: TGTGCCAGCAGCTTTGACTCCTACAATGAGCAGTTCCTC. It encodes CASSFDSYNEQFL.

This clonotype occurred many times. The chain is built from TRBV20-1 and TRBJ2-1; 15 bases fit TRBD2. V dropped 6 bases and J dropped 6; count of bases not matched to a gene: 6. This CDR3 is 15 amino acids long. In germline, CDR1 is DFQATT, CDR2 SNEGSKA (reference sequence). The CDR3 DNA reads TGCAGTGCCCTGGGACTAGCGGGGGGAGGCAATGAGCAGTTCTTC. It encodes CSALGLAGGGNEQFF.

There are many counts of this clonotype. The chain carries TRBV24-1 and TRBJ1-5; 10 positions match TRBD1. Per germline, CDR1 KGHDR and CDR2 SFDVKD. The CDR3 sequence is 16 residues long. J was trimmed by 3 bases and V by 2 bases; bases with no gene match: 3. This chain's CDR3 is CATSDSDRGFNQPQHF. For the CDR3, the DNA is TGTGCCACCAGTGATTCGGACAGGGGGTTCAATCAGCCCCAGCATTTT.

The sample holds many counts of this clonotype. The gene calls are TRBV18 and TRBJ2-1; D remains unclear. The germline V gene has CDR1 KGHSH and CDR2 LQKENI. Trimming pared 1 base from V and 6 bases from J, leaving 10 bases between. The CDR3 covers 14 residues. DNA of the CDR3: TGTGCCAGCTCACCACGGTACCGAAGCAATGAGCAGTTCTTC. Translation gives CASSPRYRSNEQFF.

J is TRBJ2-1 and V is TRBV14; TRBD2 agrees at 10 bases. Germline V gene sequence: CDR1 SGHDN, CDR2 FVKESK. The CDR3 spans 17 residues. J gave up 8 bases and V 3 bases, and 13 bases lay outside the gene matches. CDR3 region: CASSHLPSSGRFHEQFF. The CDR3 coding sequence is TGTGCCAGCAGCCACCTCCCCTCTAGCGGGAGATTCCATGAGCAGTTCTTC.

This clonotype has at least ten counts. The chain employs TRBV7-2 and TRBJ2-3, with TRBD2 as a possible D gene (6 bases). The CDR3 loop spans 18 amino acids. Germline values: CDR1 SGHTA, CDR2 FQGNSA. Trimming shortened V by 8 bases and J by 0 bases, and 24 bases separated the two germline ends. The CDR3 loop reads CASRRTSSGTISTDTQYF. The CDR3 DNA reads TGTGCCAGCCGCCGAACTAGCTCGGGGACCATCAGCACAGATACGCAGTATTTT.

This clonotype was seen only a few times. V is TRBV6-5 and J is TRBJ2-2; D not resolved. The ends were cut back, 3 bases at V and 3 bases at J, with 14 bases in the middle. CDR1 is MNHEY, CDR2 SVGAGI, per germline. The CDR3 has 16 amino acids. CDR3 protein: CASSYFGIRDTGELFF. Written as DNA, the CDR3 is TGTGCCAGCAGTTATTTTGGGATACGGGACACCGGGGAGCTGTTTTTT.

This clonotype was detected many times. This sequence joins TRBV27 and TRBJ1-5, with D maybe TRBD1 (5 bases). The length of the CDR3 is 15 residues. Trimming took off 6 bases at V and 0 bases at J, with 12 bases between the two ends. CDR1 is MNHEY and CDR2 is SMNVEV in the germline V gene (reference sequence). CDR3 DNA: TGTGCCAGCAGGGAACGACAGAATAGCAATCAGCCCCAGCATTTT. This gives the protein CASRERQNSNQPQHF.

The sample holds many counts of this clonotype. The J gene is TRBJ1-2, the V gene TRBV20-1, with 7 bases lining up with TRBD1. The length of the CDR3 is 15 residues. After removal of 5 bases from V and 0 bases from J, the junction contained 9 bases not matched to a gene. CDR1 is DFQATT and CDR2 is SNEGSKA in the germline V gene (reference sequence). The CDR3 DNA sequence: TGCAGTGCTCGGGACAGCGGAAAGTCTAACTATGGCTACACCTTC. This encodes CSARDSGKSNYGYTF.